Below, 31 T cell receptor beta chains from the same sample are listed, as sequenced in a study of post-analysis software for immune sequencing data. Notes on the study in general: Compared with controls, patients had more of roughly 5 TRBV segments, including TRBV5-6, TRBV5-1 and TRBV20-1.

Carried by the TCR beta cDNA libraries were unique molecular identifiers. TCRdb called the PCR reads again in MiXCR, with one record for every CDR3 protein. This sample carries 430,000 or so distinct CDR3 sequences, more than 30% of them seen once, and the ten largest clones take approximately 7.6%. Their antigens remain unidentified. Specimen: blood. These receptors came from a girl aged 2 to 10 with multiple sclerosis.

CDR3 DNA: TGCAGCTGTCTCTTCCAGGGCTATGGCTACACCTTC. Amino acid sequence: CSCLFQGYGYTF. The chain recombines TRBV29-1 with TRBJ1-2; tentatively, D is TRBD1 (5 bases). Germline V gives CDR1 SQVTM, CDR2 ANQGSEA. Trimming removed 8 bases from V and 4 bases from J, with 14 bases in between. The length of the CDR3 is 12 residues.

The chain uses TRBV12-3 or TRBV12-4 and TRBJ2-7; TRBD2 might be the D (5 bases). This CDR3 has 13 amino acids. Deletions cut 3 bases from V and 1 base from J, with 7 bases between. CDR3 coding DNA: TGTGCCAGCAGTTTGAGGGCATCCTACGAGCAGTACTTC. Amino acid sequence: CASSLRASYEQYF.

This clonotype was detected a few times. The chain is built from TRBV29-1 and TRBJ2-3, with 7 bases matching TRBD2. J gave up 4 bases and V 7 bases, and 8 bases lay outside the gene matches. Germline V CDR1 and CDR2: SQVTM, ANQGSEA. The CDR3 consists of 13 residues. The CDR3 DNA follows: TGCAGCGCCGGAGAGGGGAGGGCAGATACGCAGTATTTT. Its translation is CSAGEGRADTQYF.

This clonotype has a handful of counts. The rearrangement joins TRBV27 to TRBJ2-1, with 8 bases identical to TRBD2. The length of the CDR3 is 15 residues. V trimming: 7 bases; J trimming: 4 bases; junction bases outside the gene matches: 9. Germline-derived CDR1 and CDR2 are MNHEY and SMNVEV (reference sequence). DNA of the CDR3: TGTGCCAGCAAAGCGGGAGAGGGAGGTTACAATGAGCAGTTCTTC. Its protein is CASKAGEGGYNEQFF.

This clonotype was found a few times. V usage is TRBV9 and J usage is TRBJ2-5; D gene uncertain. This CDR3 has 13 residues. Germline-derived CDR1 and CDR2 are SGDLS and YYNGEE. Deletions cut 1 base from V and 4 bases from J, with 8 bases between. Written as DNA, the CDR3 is TGTGCCAGCAGCGTACGAGCAGGAGAGACCCAGTACTTC. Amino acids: CASSVRAGETQYF.

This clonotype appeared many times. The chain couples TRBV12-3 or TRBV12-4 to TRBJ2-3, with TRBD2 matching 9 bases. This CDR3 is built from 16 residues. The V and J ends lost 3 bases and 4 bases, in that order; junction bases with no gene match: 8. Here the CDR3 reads CASSFRAGGRSDTQYF. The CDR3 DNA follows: TGTGCCAGCAGTTTTAGGGCGGGGGGGCGGTCAGATACGCAGTATTTT.

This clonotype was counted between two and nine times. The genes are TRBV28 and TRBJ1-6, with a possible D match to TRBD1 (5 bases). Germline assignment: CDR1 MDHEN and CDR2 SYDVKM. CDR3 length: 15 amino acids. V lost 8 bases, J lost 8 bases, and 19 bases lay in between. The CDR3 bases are TGTGCCAGCGTACGGACAACCCCCCGGGATTCACCCCTCCACTTT. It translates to CASVRTTPRDSPLHF.

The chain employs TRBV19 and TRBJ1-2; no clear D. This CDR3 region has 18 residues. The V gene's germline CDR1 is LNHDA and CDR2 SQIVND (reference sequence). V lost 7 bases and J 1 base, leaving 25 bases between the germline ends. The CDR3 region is CASTLSKAQRLFNYGYTF. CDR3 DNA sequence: TGTGCCAGTACCCTTTCGAAGGCCCAGAGGCTTTTTAACTATGGCTACACCTTC.

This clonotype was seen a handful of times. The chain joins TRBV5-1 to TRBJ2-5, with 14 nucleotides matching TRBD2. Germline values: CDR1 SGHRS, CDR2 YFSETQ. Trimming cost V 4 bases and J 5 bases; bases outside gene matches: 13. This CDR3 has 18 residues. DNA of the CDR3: TGCGCCAGCAGCAGACCTGGGACTAGCGGGAGTAGGGAGGAGACCCAGTACTTC. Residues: CASSRPGTSGSREETQYF.

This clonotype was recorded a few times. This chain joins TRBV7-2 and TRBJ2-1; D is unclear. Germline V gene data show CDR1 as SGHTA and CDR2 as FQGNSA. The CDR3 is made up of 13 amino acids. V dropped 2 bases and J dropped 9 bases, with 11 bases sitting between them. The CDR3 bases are TGTGCCAGCAGCTTAAATAGTAGGTCTGAGCAGTTCTTC. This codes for CASSLNSRSEQFF.

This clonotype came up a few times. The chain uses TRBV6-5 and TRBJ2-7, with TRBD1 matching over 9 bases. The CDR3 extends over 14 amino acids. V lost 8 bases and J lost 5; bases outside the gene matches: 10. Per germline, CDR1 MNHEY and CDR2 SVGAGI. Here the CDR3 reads CASRPGQGTHEQYF. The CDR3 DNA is TGTGCCAGCCGTCCTGGACAGGGGACCCACGAGCAGTACTTC.

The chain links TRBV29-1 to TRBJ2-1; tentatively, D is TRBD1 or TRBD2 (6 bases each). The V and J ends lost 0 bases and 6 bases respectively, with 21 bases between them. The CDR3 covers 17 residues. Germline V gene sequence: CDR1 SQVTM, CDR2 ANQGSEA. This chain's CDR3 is CSVEDLSGAVPRNEQFF. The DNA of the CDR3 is TGCAGCGTTGAAGATCTCTCGGGGGCCGTCCCGCGCAATGAGCAGTTCTTC.

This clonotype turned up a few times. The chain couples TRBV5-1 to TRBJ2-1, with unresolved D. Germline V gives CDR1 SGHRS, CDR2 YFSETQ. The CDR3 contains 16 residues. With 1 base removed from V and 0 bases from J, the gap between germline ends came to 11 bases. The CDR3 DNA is TGCGCCAGCAGCTTGACGAGGTCGAGCTCCTACAATGAGCAGTTCTTC. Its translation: CASSLTRSSSYNEQFF.

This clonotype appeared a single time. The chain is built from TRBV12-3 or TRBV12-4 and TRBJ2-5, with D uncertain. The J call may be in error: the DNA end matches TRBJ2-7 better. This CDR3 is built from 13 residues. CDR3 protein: CASSLNGRYEQYF. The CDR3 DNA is TGTGCCAGCAGTTTAAACGGGCGCTACGAGCAGTACTTC.

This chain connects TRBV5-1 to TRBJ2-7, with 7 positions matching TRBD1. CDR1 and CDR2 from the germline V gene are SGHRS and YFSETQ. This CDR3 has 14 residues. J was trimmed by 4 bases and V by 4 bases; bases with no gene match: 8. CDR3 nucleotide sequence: TGCGCCAGCAGCCTCGACAGGGCCCCTTACGAGCAGTACTTC. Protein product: CASSLDRAPYEQYF.

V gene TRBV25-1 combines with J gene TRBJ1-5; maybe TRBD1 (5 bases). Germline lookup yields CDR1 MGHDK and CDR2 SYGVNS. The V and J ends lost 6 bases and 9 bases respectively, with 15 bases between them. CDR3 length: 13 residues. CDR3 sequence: CASSLQGNGPQHF. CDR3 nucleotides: TGTGCCAGCAGCCTCCAGGGTAATGGGCCCCAGCATTTT.

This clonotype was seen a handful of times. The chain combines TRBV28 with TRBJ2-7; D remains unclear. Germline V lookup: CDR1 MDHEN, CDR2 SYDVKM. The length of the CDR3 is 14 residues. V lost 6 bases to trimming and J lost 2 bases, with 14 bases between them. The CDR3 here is CASRQLGPTYEQYF. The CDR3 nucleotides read TGTGCCAGCAGACAACTCGGACCTACCTACGAGCAGTACTTC.

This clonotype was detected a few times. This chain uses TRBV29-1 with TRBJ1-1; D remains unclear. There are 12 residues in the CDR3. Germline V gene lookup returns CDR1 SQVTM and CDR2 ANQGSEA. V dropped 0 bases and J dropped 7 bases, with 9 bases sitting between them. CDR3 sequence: CSVEDPGVEAFF. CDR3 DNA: TGCAGCGTTGAAGATCCTGGGGTTGAAGCTTTCTTT.

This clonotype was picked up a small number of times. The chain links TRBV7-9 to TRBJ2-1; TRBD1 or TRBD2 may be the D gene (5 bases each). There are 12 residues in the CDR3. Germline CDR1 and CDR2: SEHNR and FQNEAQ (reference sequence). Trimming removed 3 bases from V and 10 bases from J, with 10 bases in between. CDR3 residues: CASSLGVHEQFF. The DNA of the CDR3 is TGTGCCAGCAGCTTGGGGGTACACGAGCAGTTCTTC.

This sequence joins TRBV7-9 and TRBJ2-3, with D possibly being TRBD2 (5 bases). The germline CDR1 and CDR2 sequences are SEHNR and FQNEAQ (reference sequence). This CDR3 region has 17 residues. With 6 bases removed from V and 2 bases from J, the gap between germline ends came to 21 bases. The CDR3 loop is CASRLPPGAEITDTQYF. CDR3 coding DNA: TGTGCCAGCAGACTTCCCCCCGGAGCGGAGATCACAGATACGCAGTATTTT.

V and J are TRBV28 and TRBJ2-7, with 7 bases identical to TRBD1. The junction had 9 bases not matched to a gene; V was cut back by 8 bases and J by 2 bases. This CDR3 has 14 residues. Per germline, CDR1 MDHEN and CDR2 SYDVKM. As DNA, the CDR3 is TGTGCCAGCCGTCTTCCAGGGGGAACCTACGAGCAGTACTTC. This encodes CASRLPGGTYEQYF.

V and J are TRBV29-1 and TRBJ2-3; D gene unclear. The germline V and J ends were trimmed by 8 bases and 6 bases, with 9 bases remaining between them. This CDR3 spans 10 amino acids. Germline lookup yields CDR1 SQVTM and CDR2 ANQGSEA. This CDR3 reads CSLGYDTQYF. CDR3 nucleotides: TGCAGCCTTGGTTATGATACGCAGTATTTT.

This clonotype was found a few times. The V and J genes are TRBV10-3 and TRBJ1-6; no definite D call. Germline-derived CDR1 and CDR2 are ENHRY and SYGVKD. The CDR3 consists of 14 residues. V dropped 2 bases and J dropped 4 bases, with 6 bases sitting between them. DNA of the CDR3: TGTGCCATCAGTGAGGCCGGTTATAATTCACCCCTCCACTTT. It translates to CAISEAGYNSPLHF.

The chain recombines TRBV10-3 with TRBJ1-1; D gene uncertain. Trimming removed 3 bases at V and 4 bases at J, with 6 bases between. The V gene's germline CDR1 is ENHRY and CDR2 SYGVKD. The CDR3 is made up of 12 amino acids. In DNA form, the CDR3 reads TGTGCCATCAGTGAAGGGAGCACTGAAGCTTTCTTT. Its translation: CAISEGSTEAFF.

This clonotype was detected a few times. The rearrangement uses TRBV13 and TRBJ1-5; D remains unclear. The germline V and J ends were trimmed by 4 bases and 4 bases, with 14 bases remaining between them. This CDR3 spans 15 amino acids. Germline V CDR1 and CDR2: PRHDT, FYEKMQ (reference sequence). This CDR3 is CASSSSGPLNQPQHF. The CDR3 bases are TGTGCCAGCAGCTCATCCGGGCCCTTGAATCAGCCCCAGCATTTT.

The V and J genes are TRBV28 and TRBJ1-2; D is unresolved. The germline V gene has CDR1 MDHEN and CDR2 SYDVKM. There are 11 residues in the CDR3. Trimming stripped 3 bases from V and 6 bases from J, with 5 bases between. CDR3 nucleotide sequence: TGTGCCAGCAGTTTCAGCAATGGCTACACCTTC. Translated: CASSFSNGYTF.

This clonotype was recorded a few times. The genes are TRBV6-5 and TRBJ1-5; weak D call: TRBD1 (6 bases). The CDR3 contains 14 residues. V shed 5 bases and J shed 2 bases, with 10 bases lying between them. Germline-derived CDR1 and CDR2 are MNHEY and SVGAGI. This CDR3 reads CASSKQGGNQPQHF. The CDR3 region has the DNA TGTGCCAGCAGTAAACAGGGAGGCAATCAGCCCCAGCATTTT.

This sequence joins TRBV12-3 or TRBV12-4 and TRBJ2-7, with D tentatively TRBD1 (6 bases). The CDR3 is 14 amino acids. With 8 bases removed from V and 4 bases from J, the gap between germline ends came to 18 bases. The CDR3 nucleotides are TGTGCCAGCGGTCAGGACAGAGGCCTATACGAGCAGTACTTC. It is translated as CASGQDRGLYEQYF.

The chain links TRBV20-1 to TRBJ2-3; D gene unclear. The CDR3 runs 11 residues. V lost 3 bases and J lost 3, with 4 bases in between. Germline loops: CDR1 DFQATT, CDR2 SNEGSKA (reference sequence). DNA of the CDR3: TGCAGTGCTAGGATGACAGATACGCAGTATTTT. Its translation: CSARMTDTQYF.

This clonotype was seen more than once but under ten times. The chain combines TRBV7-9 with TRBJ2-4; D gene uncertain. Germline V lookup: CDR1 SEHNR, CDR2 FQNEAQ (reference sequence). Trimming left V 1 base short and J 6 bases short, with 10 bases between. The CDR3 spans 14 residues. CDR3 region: CASSLGGSTNIQYF. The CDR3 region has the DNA TGTGCCAGCAGCTTAGGGGGAAGCACAAACATTCAGTACTTC.

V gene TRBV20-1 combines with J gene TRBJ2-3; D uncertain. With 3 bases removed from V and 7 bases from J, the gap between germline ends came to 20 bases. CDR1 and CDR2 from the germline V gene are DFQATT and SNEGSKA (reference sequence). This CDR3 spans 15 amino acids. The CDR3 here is CSARRGLKLSNTQYF. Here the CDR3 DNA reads TGCAGTGCTAGGAGAGGCCTAAAACTCTCCAATACGCAGTATTTT.